This record concerns one T cell receptor (beta chain) sequence. Its antigen specificity is not known. No quality values exist for individual bases; no much larger clone is one base distant. This record belongs to a study of T cell responses to AZD1222 COVID-19 vaccine (dated by TCRdb to about 2021). Regarding the research as a whole: AZD1222 recipients whose second dose came at about 4 weeks and those whose second dose came at about 12 weeks were combined into one group, since spike-specific TCR depth and breadth did not differ between the two schedules. A total of just over 230 trial participants underwent TCR sequencing, of whom under 220 had received two doses of AZD1222 and 26 had received two doses of the MenACWY control vaccine. Enrollment into the trials was organized by age into subgroups of 18-55, 56-69 and 70-plus years, and those subgroups contained roughly 140, 27 and 60 TCR-sequenced participants, respectively. Results and caveats for the whole study, not just this receptor: Only a handful of AZD1222 recipients were SARS-CoV-2 seropositive at baseline, limiting conclusions about previously exposed vaccinees. In the small 56-69-year group, the increase in depth fell short of significance, most likely because of low power. After two AZD1222 doses, both the breadth and the depth of spike-specific TCRs were significantly higher than at day 0 and than in MenACWY recipients. Participants were mostly white British and included more females than males, and it was suggested by the authors that clonal diversity may have been underestimated. Because no samples from the day 14 peak response were available, repertoires could be characterized only after the peak T cell response. Nearly half of unique spike-specific TCRs reportedly recognized epitopes outside regions mutated in the B.1.351 and B.1.1.7 variants. Vaccine-associated CD4 TCRs spanned the whole spike protein, with dominant responses in regions 160-218 and 743-854.

This specimen's time point label, interpreted: baseline before first vaccination. Samples from vaccinated people were obtained from the UK trials COV001 and COV002, which included a single-blind randomized controlled phase 2/3 trial of AZD1222 (ChAdOx1 nCoV-19) in healthy adults. Trial participant PBMC samples were collected at day 0 and day 28 after the second dose for TCRbeta chain sequencing. From its cysteine to its phenylalanine, the CDR3 spans 19 amino acids. Kept here is only the CDR3 DNA, which spans 57 bases and is read in frame from base 1. V lost 5 bases and J lost 3 bases, and the count of bases not matched to a germline gene is 12. CDR1 and CDR2, per the germline V gene (reference sequence), are SEHNR and FQNEAQ. The CDR3 regions of human TCRbeta chains were subjected to immunosequencing. The original methods were these. TCRs in the repertoires were matched against a reference library of SARS-CoV-2-specific TCRs that had been generated with the MIRA antigen-specificity platform. Breadth was defined as the fraction of unique TCRs that were SARS-CoV-2-associated, and depth was defined as the fraction of total T cells that were SARS-CoV-2-associated. Using the MIRA data, each spike-specific TCR was mapped to the spike region that the TCR reacts to and placed in a CD4 or CD8 class. Log10-transformed breadth and depth values were compared by one-way ANOVA with Sidak's multiple comparisons tests. As stored in TCRdb, this immuneACCESS dataset retains in-frame rearrangements with V and J assigned. A fraction of the clones does not appear; measured against another copy, unresolved V genes explain less than half of the discrepancy, and the remainder lacks a known reason. V and J calls and clone size are copied from that table; D and trimming were computed from the DNA. Within this sample are over 100,000 clones, with roughly 90% of them counted one time only. Roughly a sixth of the sample is taken by the ten largest.

The rearranged segments are TRBV7-9 and TRBJ2-1, and 14 junctional nucleotides match TRBD2. Source: peripheral blood, taken on day 0 of AZD1222 vaccination. This clonotype was sampled from an adult in good health. The DNA is as follows: TGTGCCAGCAGCCAATTGAGGACTAGCGGGGGGCTAGTCTACAATGAGCAGTTCTTC. Translated, this gives CASSQLRTSGGLVYNEQFF. Full variable domain (CDR3 extended with the reference TRBV7-9 and TRBJ2-1 proteins): DTGVSQNPRHKITKRGQNVTFRCDPISEHNRLYWYRQTLGQGPEFLTYFQNEAQLEKSRLLSDRFSAERPKGSFSTLEIQRTEQGDSAMYLCASSQLRTSGGLVYNEQFFGPGTRLTVL.